These 20 T cell receptor beta chains were all obtained from the same sample, sequenced in a study of technical replicates of blood from a few donors. Sequenced by immunoSEQ multiplex PCR; TCRdb stores in-frame clones only, minus some. The sample contains tens of thousands of clones, roughly 94% of which appear only once. Specimen: T cells isolated from PBMCs. The receptors come from a human donor in good health.

This rearrangement joins TRBV29-1 to TRBJ2-1; 8 bases are shared with TRBD2. The germline CDR1 and CDR2 sequences are SQVTM and ANQGSEA. CDR3 size: 15 residues. With V trimmed by 1 base and J by 5 bases, 7 bases remained unmatched. CDR3 DNA: TGCAGCGTTGAAGGAAGGAGCGGGAGCAACAATGAGCAGTTCTTC. Its protein product is CSVEGRSGSNNEQFF.

The chain carries TRBV27 and TRBJ2-1; TRBD2 aligns across 10 bases. The V gene end was trimmed by 1 base and the J gene end by 9 bases; junction bases not matched to a gene: 6. Germline V gene lookup returns CDR1 MNHEY and CDR2 SMNVEV (reference sequence). The CDR3 consists of 15 residues. DNA of the CDR3: TGTGCCAGCAGTTTATTAGCGGGGGGTCACAGTGAGCAGTTCTTC. Translated, it gives CASSLLAGGHSEQFF.

This clone has only a few counts. V gene TRBV7-9 combines with J gene TRBJ2-1, with 11 nucleotides matching TRBD2. Per germline, CDR1 SEHNR and CDR2 FQNEAQ (reference sequence). V trimming: 4 bases; J trimming: 4 bases; junction bases outside the gene matches: 9. The CDR3 loop spans 17 amino acids. The CDR3 loop is CASSYSRLAGHYNEQFF. The CDR3 DNA reads TGTGCCAGCAGCTATTCCCGACTAGCGGGGCATTACAATGAGCAGTTCTTC.

The chain employs TRBV18 and TRBJ1-2; 10 bases match TRBD1. Looked up from germline, CDR1 is KGHSH and CDR2 is LQKENI. The CDR3 totals 13 residues. Germline trimming cut 3 bases from V and 7 bases from J; bases unmatched to any gene: 2. The CDR3 protein is CASSPDRGSGYTF. The DNA for the CDR3 is TGTGCCAGCTCACCGGACAGGGGGTCTGGCTACACCTTC.

The V call is TRBV6-5, the J call TRBJ2-7, with a possible D match to TRBD2 (5 bases). Germline V lookup: CDR1 MNHEY, CDR2 SVGAGI. The CDR3 runs 14 residues. V lost 3 bases, J lost 6 bases, and 15 bases lay in between. The CDR3 nucleotides read TGTGCCAGCAGTTATGAGAGTTTGGCGGGCGAGCAGTACTTC. Its translation: CASSYESLAGEQYF.

CDR3 sequence reads: CASRQGGSGELFF. CDR3 DNA sequence: TGTGCCAGCCGCCAGGGGGGATCCGGGGAGCTGTTTTTT. The chain joins TRBV6-5 to TRBJ2-2; a possible D gene is TRBD1 (7 bases). CDR3 length equals 13 residues. Germline assignment: CDR1 MNHEY and CDR2 SVGAGI. V was pared by 8 bases and J by 6 bases, with 13 bases between.

This chain links TRBV13 with TRBJ2-1, with 12 bases fitting TRBD2. This CDR3 comprises 15 residues. The V gene end was trimmed by 4 bases and the J gene end by 6 bases; junction bases not matched to a gene: 4. Germline V gene lookup returns CDR1 PRHDT and CDR2 FYEKMQ (reference sequence). CDR3 bases: TGTGCCAGCAGCTCGACTAGCGGGAGTGTCAATGAGCAGTTCTTC. Translation gives CASSSTSGSVNEQFF.

The gene calls are TRBV7-9 and TRBJ2-7, with D unresolved. The V end lost 2 bases, the J end lost 3 bases, and 8 bases lay between the germline ends. This CDR3 has 13 amino acids. CDR1 and CDR2 (germline): SEHNR, FQNEAQ (reference sequence). In DNA, the CDR3 is TGTGCCAGCAGCTTACTCACCGGCTACGAGCAGTACTTC. Protein product: CASSLLTGYEQYF.

The V gene is TRBV27, the J gene TRBJ1-2, with 10 bases fitting TRBD1. Germline assignment: CDR1 MNHEY and CDR2 SMNVEV (reference sequence). This CDR3 comprises 15 residues. V trimming: 5 bases; J trimming: 5 bases; junction bases outside the gene matches: 8. The CDR3 here is CASSPIMDRGYGYTF. The CDR3 nucleotides read TGTGCCAGCAGTCCTATAATGGACAGGGGGTATGGCTACACCTTC.

This chain uses TRBV5-1 with TRBJ2-3; 9 bases match TRBD2. Germline trimming cut 0 bases from V and 2 bases from J; bases unmatched to any gene: 7. The CDR3 consists of 17 residues. Looked up from germline, CDR1 is SGHRS and CDR2 is YFSETQ. In DNA, the CDR3 is TGCGCCAGCAGCTTGGCCCGACTAGCGGAGCTCACAGATACGCAGTATTTT. Residues: CASSLARLAELTDTQYF. The full variable domain, completed using reference TRBV5-1 and TRBJ2-3, is KAGVTQTPRYLIKTRGQQVTLSCSPISGHRSVSWYQQTPGQGLQFLFEYFSETQRNKGNFPGRFSGRQFSNSRSEMNVSTLELGDSALYLCASSLARLAELTDTQYFGPGTRLTVL.

The gene calls are TRBV28 and TRBJ1-2, with D uncertain. The CDR3 covers 11 residues. V was shortened by 3 bases and J by 7 bases, with 6 bases between the two germline ends. In germline, CDR1 is MDHEN, CDR2 SYDVKM. For the CDR3, the DNA is TGTGCCAGCAGTTTGTCCGGTGGCTACACCTTC. Translation: CASSLSGGYTF.

V is TRBV7-2 and J is TRBJ1-5; 9 bases are shared with TRBD1. The CDR3 sequence is 15 residues long. With V trimmed by 5 bases and J by 8 bases, 10 bases remained unmatched. Germline V CDR1 and CDR2: SGHTA, FQGNSA. Written as DNA, the CDR3 is TGTGCCAGCAGCCCGACAGGGGGTGCTCGGGAGCCCCAGCATTTT. Translating it yields CASSPTGGAREPQHF.

This rearrangement joins TRBV5-6 to TRBJ1-5; 8 nucleotides line up with TRBD1. CDR1 is SGHDT and CDR2 is YYEEEE in the germline V gene. The CDR3 is 17 amino acids. J lost 6 bases, V lost 2 bases, and 13 bases had no gene match. The CDR3 loop is CASSFWQGALVSQPQHF. The CDR3 nucleotides read TGTGCCAGCAGCTTTTGGCAGGGGGCTTTAGTGAGTCAGCCCCAGCATTTT.

The chain is built from TRBV30 and TRBJ1-2; D is undetermined. Germline V gene data show CDR1 as GTSNPN and CDR2 as SVGIG (reference sequence). Trimming left V 3 bases short and J 8 bases short, with 19 bases between. The CDR3 runs to 14 residues. CDR3 loop: CAWRWSDGYRGYTF. CDR3 coding DNA: TGTGCCTGGAGATGGAGCGACGGGTACCGGGGCTACACCTTC.

This clone appeared once. The chain is built from TRBV12-5 and TRBJ1-5, with a tentative D call TRBD1 (5 bases). This CDR3 contains 19 residues. CDR1 and CDR2 from the germline V gene are LGHNT and FRNRAP. V gave up 3 bases and J gave up 0 bases, with 21 bases separating them. The CDR3 DNA sequence: TGTGCTAGTGGTTTAAGGGGTGGGCAGCAACTAAATAGCAATCAGCCCCAGCATTTT. It encodes CASGLRGGQQLNSNQPQHF.

This clone came up once. CDR3 coding DNA: TGCACCAGCACCCATCCGAGGGCCGAGCCCTATGGCTACACCTTC. It specifies CTSTHPRAEPYGYTF. V is TRBV1 and J is TRBJ1-2. TRBV1 is an annotated pseudogene. This CDR3 contains 15 residues.

V gene TRBV12-5 combines with J gene TRBJ2-1; TRBD1 aligns across 10 bases. V shed 4 bases, J shed 7 bases, and the junction held 10 bases outside the gene matches. The CDR3 has 16 residues. The germline V gene encodes CDR1 LGHNT and CDR2 FRNRAP. CDR3 DNA: TGTGCTAGTGGTTCCCCCCGGGGGACAGGGGTAAATGAGCAGTTCTTC. Translated: CASGSPRGTGVNEQFF.

The CDR3: CAGSTSMNTEAFF. Here the CDR3 DNA reads TGTGCCGGTTCGACAAGCATGAACACTGAAGCTTTCTTT. V is TRBV6-1 and J is TRBJ1-1, with unresolved D. The CDR3 sequence is 13 residues long. Between the trimmed V and J ends, which lost 11 bases and 0 bases, there was a span of 13 bases. Germline lookup yields CDR1 MNHNS and CDR2 SASEGT.

This clone was counted a single time. This chain's CDR3 is CASSLARSYEQYF. The DNA for the CDR3 is TGTGCCAGCAGCTTGGCCCGGAGCTACGAGCAGTACTTC. The chain combines TRBV5-4 with TRBJ2-7; no reliable D call. The CDR3 is 13 amino acids. Germline CDR1 is SGHNT and CDR2 is YYREEE (reference sequence). V was clipped by 0 bases and J by 3 bases, with 7 bases between them.

The rearrangement uses TRBV6-5 and TRBJ2-7; D not resolved. This CDR3 region has 13 residues. The germline CDR1 and CDR2 sequences are MNHEY and SVGAGI. The V end lost 2 bases, the J end lost 2 bases, and 7 bases lay between the germline ends. In nucleotides, the CDR3 is TGTGCCAGCAGTTACGGCAGAACCTACGAGCAGTACTTC. This sequence encodes CASSYGRTYEQYF.